This T cell receptor (beta chain) was identified in a study of CD8+ T cells in alopecia areata. Study-wide points: The study found higher clonality in lesional than normal scalp, especially in alopecia totalis/universalis. Mice gave a clearer picture of TCR sharing than patients did, possibly for HLA-related reasons.

This clone was observed a handful of times. Its cognate antigen is unknown. The CDR3 extends over 14 amino acids. Germline V CDR1 and CDR2: SGHDN, FVKESK. V shed 1 base and J shed 4 bases, with 10 bases lying between them. cDNA serving as the sequencing template came from extracted, reverse transcribed RNA. The data were produced by immunoSEQ multiplex PCR, yet TCRdb's version contains in-frame clones alone and is incomplete. The sample records 150,000 to 200,000 clones, approximately 56% being singletons. This clonotype was obtained from a human donor with alopecia areata. V and J are TRBV14 and TRBJ1-2; no reliable D call. The sample in question was CD4+ T cells sorted from blood, obtained at week 0. Written as DNA, the CDR3 is TGTGCCAGCAGCCAAGGAGGGAGGAGCTATGGCTACACCTTC. This translates into CASSQGGRSYGYTF.